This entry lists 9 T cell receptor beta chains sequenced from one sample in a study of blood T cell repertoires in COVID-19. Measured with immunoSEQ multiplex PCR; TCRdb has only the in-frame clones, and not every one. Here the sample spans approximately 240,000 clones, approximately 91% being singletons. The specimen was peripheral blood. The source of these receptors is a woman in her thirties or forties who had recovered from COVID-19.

The CDR3 DNA is TGCGCCAGCAGCTTGGACGGGGGGGGCCCCACCGGGGAGCTGTTTTTT. It codes for CASSLDGGGPTGELFF. V is TRBV5-1 and J is TRBJ2-2, with 8 bases matching TRBD2. CDR1 is SGHRS, CDR2 YFSETQ, per germline. Germline trimming cut 0 bases from V and 4 bases from J; bases unmatched to any gene: 5. The CDR3 spans 16 residues.

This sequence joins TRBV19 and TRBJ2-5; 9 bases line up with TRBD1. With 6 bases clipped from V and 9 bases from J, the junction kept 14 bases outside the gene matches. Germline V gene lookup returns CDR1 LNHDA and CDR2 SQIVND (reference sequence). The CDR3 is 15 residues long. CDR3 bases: TGTGCCAGTAGCTCCCGAGACGGGAGACAGGGGGCCCAGTACTTC. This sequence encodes CASSSRDGRQGAQYF. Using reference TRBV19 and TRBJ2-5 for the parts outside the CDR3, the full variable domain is DGGITQSPKYLFRKEGQNVTLSCEQNLNHDAMYWYRQDPGQGLRLIYYSQIVNDFQKGDIAEGYSVSREKKESFPLTVTSAQKNPTAFYLCASSSRDGRQGAQYFGPGTRLLVL.

CDR3 DNA sequence: TGTGCCAGCAGAAGACGGACAGCGAGCACAGATACGCAGTATTTT. Protein sequence: CASRRRTASTDTQYF. The chain is built from TRBV7-9 and TRBJ2-3, with D perhaps TRBD1 (6 bases). The V gene's germline CDR1 is SEHNR and CDR2 FQNEAQ (reference sequence). The V gene lost 6 bases and the J gene lost 0 bases, with 13 bases spanning the gap. The CDR3 is 15 residues long.

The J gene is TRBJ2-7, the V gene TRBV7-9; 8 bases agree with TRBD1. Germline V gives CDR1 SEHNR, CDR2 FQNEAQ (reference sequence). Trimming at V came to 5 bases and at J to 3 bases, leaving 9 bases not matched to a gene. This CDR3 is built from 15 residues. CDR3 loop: CASSGLGGQVYEQYF. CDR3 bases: TGTGCCAGCAGCGGCTTAGGGGGACAGGTCTACGAGCAGTACTTC.

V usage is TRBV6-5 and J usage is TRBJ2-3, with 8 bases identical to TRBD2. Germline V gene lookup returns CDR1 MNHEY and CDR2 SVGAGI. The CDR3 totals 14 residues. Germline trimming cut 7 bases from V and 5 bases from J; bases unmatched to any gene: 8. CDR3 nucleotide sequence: TGTGCCAGCAAAAGCGGGGGCCCGCGAGATACGCAGTATTTT. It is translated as CASKSGGPRDTQYF.

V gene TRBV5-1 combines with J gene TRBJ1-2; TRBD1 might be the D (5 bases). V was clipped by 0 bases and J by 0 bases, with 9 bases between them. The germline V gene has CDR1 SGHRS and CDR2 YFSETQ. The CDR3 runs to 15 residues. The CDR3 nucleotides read TGCGCCAGCAGCTTGGTAGTAGGGGCTAACTATGGCTACACCTTC. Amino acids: CASSLVVGANYGYTF. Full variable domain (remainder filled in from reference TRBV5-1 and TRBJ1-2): KAGVTQTPRYLIKTRGQQVTLSCSPISGHRSVSWYQQTPGQGLQFLFEYFSETQRNKGNFPGRFSGRQFSNSRSEMNVSTLELGDSALYLCASSLVVGANYGYTFGSGTRLTVV.

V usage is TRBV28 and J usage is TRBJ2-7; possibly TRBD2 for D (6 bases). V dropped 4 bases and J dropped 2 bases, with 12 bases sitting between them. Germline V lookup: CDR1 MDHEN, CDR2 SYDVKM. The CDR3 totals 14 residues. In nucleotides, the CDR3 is TGTGCCAGCAGTTCCCAACCGGGGGCCTACGAGCAGTACTTC. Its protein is CASSSQPGAYEQYF.

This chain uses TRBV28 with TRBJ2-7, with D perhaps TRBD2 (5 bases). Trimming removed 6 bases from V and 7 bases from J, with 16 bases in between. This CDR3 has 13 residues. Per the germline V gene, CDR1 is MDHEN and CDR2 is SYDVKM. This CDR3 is CASRLSTRGEQYF. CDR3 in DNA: TGTGCCAGCAGGTTGTCTACGAGAGGGGAGCAGTACTTC.

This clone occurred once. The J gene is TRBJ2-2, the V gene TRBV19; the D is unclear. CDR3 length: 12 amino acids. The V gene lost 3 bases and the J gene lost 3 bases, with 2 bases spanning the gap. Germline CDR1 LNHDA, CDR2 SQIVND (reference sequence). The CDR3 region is CASSIYTGELFF. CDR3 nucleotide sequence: TGTGCCAGTAGTATCTACACCGGGGAGCTGTTTTTT.